The source of this T cell receptor beta chain is a study of cytomegalovirus exposure and HLA in healthy donors. Study overall: Later analysis reported that the roughly 120 validation repertoires shared the platform of the roughly 680 first-cohort repertoires. Study-level points and caveats: Among TCR beta chains, those listed as cytomegalovirus-associated numbered some 160. The tendency of first-cohort TCR clusters to co-occur in the 120 or so validation repertoires was the finding of a later analysis.

Concerning this clone itself: Its target is unknown.

Sequencing was performed with immunoSEQ multiplex PCR; in TCRdb, only in-frame clones are kept and a portion is missing. Counted here are 110,000 to 150,000 clones, about 89% occurring once; the ten biggest clones make up about 0.65%. This CDR3 is 17 amino acids long. Trimming removed 3 bases at V and 0 bases at J, with 18 bases between. In germline, CDR1 is SGHAT, CDR2 FQNNGV. The chain couples TRBV11-2 to TRBJ2-7; the D is unclear. Sequenced input: PBMCs. The sequence derives from a man younger than 35 in good health and CMV-seronegative. CDR3 bases: TGTGCCAGCAGCTTGAGGCGTGGCAGATCGAGCTCCTACGAGCAGTACTTC. Protein sequence: CASSLRRGRSSSYEQYF.